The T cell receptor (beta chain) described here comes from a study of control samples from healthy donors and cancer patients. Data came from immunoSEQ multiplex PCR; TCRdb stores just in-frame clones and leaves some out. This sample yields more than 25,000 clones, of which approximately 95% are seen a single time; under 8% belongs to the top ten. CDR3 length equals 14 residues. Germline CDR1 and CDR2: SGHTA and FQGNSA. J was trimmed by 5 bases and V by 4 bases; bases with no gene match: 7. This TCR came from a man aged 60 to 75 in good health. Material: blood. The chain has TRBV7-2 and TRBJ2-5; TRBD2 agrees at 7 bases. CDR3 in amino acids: CASSSSWGGETQYF. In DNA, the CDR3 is TGTGCCAGCAGCTCCTCCTGGGGGGGGGAGACCCAGTACTTC.